This entry lists 5 T cell receptor beta chains sequenced from one sample in a study of Graves' ophthalmopathy and Graves' hyperthyroidism. Transcripts of RNA were the source for amplifying TCR beta CDR3 regions. Second-round multiplex PCR came after first-round RT-PCR with HTBI primers. TCRdb ran MiXCR on the multiplex PCR reads and lists one entry per CDR3 protein. The data contain around 590,000 distinct CDR3 sequences, about two fifths of them seen just once; the ten biggest clones take up 4% to 5%. Sample: peripheral blood or thyroid tissue (not recorded which). The receptors were sampled from an adult man with Graves' hyperthyroidism.

This clonotype has at least ten counts. This rearrangement joins TRBV20-1 to TRBJ2-7; 14 bases map to TRBD2. The trim removed 2 bases at V and 6 bases at J, leaving 3 bases unmatched. CDR1 is DFQATT and CDR2 is SNEGSKA in the germline V gene (reference sequence). CDR3 size: 14 residues. CDR3 loop: CSARRLAGGPEQYF. CDR3 bases: TGCAGTGCTAGACGACTAGCGGGAGGGCCCGAGCAGTACTTC.

The CDR3 DNA reads as TGTGCCAGCAGCGTAGAGGGGGGAAACGTCCTGACTTTC. Translated: CASSVEGGNVLTF. The J gene is TRBJ2-6, the V gene TRBV9; the D gene could be TRBD1 or TRBD2 (6 bases each). This CDR3 contains 13 residues. Trimming stripped 0 bases from V and 10 bases from J, with 8 bases between. Germline lookup yields CDR1 SGDLS and CDR2 YYNGEE. The full variable domain, in which reference TRBV9 and TRBJ2-6 provide the parts outside the CDR3, is DSGVTQTPKHLITATGQRVTLRCSPRSGDLSVYWYQQSLDQGLQFLIQYYNGEERAKGNILERFSAQQFPDLHSELNLSSLELGDSALYFCASSVEGGNVLTFGAGSRLTVL.

For this clonotype: One end of the junction is discordant with germline, which a read error may explain. This chain connects TRBV12-3 or TRBV12-4 to TRBJ1-5; 7 positions agree with TRBD1. This CDR3 is 13 amino acids long. This CDR3 reads CAGSRQGNQPQHF. Here the CDR3 DNA reads TGTGCCGGCAGTCGACAGGGTAATCAGCCCCAGCATTTT.

This clonotype was counted many times. The V and J genes are TRBV20-1 and TRBJ1-2, with D maybe TRBD1 (5 bases). Germline V gene data show CDR1 as DFQATT and CDR2 as SNEGSKA (reference sequence). Trimming pared 0 bases from V and 5 bases from J, leaving 16 bases between. The CDR3 is made up of 15 amino acids. CDR3 DNA sequence: TGCAGTGCTAGAGAGGGCAGCAGGGCGAGTTATGGCTACACCTTC. It translates to CSAREGSRASYGYTF.

This clonotype was found many times. In DNA form, the CDR3 reads TGCAGTGCTACAGGGGGTCGGGAGGAGACCCAGTACTTC. It yields the protein CSATGGREETQYF. The chain employs TRBV20-1 and TRBJ2-5; tentative D call: TRBD1 (7 bases). The CDR3 consists of 13 residues. The germline V gene has CDR1 DFQATT and CDR2 SNEGSKA (reference sequence). V was clipped by 4 bases and J by 5 bases, with 14 bases between them.